Detailed here is one TCR beta chain. This CDR3 is built from 15 residues. V was trimmed by 2 bases and J by 2 bases, leaving 9 bases between them. The germline gives CDR1 MGHRA, CDR2 YSYEKL. Naive CD8 cells comprised CD45RO-negative, CCR7-positively selected cells, excluding terminally differentiated effector memory CD45RA+ cells. This sample was included in a study of shared clonotypes between healthy human individuals. Method: immunoSEQ multiplex PCR; TCRdb's copy keeps in-frame clones and lacks some. The sample carries about 680,000 clones, 92% recorded once. Material: naive CD8+ T cells sorted from blood. This TCR was recovered from a man aged 25 to 40 in good health. The chain has TRBV4-1 and TRBJ1-4; a possible D gene is TRBD1 (6 bases). The CDR3 region is CASSQTGPTNEKLFF. As DNA, the CDR3 is TGCGCCAGCAGCCAAACAGGGCCCACTAATGAAAAACTGTTTTTT.